Described below is a single TCR beta chain sequence and its context. This sample is part of a study of blood T cell repertoires in COVID-19. Study summary: Spain, Italy and the United States supplied samples that represented acute and convalescent COVID-19. PBMCs, B-cell-depleted T cells, or T cells were the source of the cDNA or gDNA that made up the material.

The CDR3 is 15 amino acids. CDR1 is LNHDA, CDR2 SQIVND, per germline (reference sequence). Deletions cut 4 bases from V and 2 bases from J, with 13 bases between. In the authors' methods: Amplified reference gene primers provided the basis for estimating nucleated cell counts. Some clones are missing from TCRdb's copy, which holds only in-frame ones; the method was immunoSEQ multiplex PCR. For V, J and clone size, that table is used; D and trimming come from the DNA. The sample consists of approximately 280,000 clones, 65% to 90% of them appearing once. The sequence was collected from a man aged 50-59 years with active or convalescent COVID-19. The chain couples TRBV19 to TRBJ2-3; a possible D gene is TRBD2 (6 bases). Sequenced sample: peripheral blood. The CDR3 is CASSTRDPPTDTQYF. Here the CDR3 DNA reads TGTGCCAGTAGTACGCGGGACCCTCCCACAGATACGCAGTATTTT. The variable domain in full, with the rest retrieved from reference TRBV19 and TRBJ2-3, is DGGITQSPKYLFRKEGQNVTLSCEQNLNHDAMYWYRQDPGQGLRLIYYSQIVNDFQKGDIAEGYSVSREKKESFPLTVTSAQKNPTAFYLCASSTRDPPTDTQYFGPGTRLTVL.